This T cell receptor (beta chain) was identified in a study of CD8+CD57+ T cells in acquired aplastic anemia. About the research overall: The study obtained an average of 3.2 ug of DNA from sorted CD4+ and CD8+ cells.

CDR1 and CDR2 (germline): MNHEY, SMNVEV (reference sequence). This CDR3 contains 14 residues. Trimming shortened V by 4 bases and J by 10 bases, and 14 bases separated the two germline ends. This clonotype was observed many times. Its target is not known. Researchers used genomic DNA as the template to profile TCR beta VDJ and CDR3. Each CDR3 protein is one row after TCRdb ran MiXCR on the reads. This sample has some 220,000 distinct CDR3 sequences; approximately 35% occur once, and the top ten carry 0.95% to 1.3%. Regarding the study as a whole: Patients and healthy controls showed no significant CD8+ Simpson's diversity difference.

Material for sequencing was sorted CD4+, CD8+, or CD8+CD57+ T cells (not recorded which) from PBMCs. The J gene is TRBJ1-6, the V gene TRBV27; D gene uncertain. This clonotype was obtained from a human donor in good health, serving as a control. The DNA for the CDR3 is TGTGCCAGCAGTTCCGACCTTCATGACTCACCCCTCCACTTT. It translates to CASSSDLHDSPLHF.